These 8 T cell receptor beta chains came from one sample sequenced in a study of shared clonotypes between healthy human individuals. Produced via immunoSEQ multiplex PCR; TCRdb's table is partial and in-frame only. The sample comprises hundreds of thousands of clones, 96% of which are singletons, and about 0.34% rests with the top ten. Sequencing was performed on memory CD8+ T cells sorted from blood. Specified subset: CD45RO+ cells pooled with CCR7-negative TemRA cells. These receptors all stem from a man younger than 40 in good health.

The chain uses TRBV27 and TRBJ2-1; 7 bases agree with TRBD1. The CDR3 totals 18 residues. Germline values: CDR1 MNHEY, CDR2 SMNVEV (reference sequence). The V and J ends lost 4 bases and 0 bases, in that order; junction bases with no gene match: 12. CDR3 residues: CASSWGQLSKSSYNEQFF. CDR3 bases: TGTGCCAGCAGTTGGGGACAGCTTTCTAAGAGCTCCTACAATGAGCAGTTCTTC.

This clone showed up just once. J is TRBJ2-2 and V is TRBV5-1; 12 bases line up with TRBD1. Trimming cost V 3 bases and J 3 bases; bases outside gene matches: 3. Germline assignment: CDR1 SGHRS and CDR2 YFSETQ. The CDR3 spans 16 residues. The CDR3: CASSWDRGRDTGELFF. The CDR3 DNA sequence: TGCGCCAGCAGCTGGGACAGGGGGCGGGACACCGGGGAGCTGTTTTTT.

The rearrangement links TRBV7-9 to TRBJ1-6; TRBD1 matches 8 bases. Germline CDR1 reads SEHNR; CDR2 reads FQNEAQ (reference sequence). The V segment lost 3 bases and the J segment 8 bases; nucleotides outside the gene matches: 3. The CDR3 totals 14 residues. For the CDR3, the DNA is TGTGCCAGCAGCTTGGACAGGGCCCATTCACCCCTCCACTTT. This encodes CASSLDRAHSPLHF.

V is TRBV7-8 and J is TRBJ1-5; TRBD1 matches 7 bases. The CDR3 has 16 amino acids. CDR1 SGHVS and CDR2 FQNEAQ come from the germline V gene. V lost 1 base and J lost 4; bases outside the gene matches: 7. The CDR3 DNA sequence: TGTGCCAGCAGCTTAGAAGGGGGCTTGGTAAATCAGCCCCAGCATTTT. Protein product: CASSLEGGLVNQPQHF.

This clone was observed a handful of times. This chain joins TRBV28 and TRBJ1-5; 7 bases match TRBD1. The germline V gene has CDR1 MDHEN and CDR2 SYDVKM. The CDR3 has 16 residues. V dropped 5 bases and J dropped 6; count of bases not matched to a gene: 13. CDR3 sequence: CASSTRHRGGSQPQHF. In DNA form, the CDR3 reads TGTGCCAGCAGTACCCGACACAGGGGCGGTAGTCAGCCCCAGCATTTT.

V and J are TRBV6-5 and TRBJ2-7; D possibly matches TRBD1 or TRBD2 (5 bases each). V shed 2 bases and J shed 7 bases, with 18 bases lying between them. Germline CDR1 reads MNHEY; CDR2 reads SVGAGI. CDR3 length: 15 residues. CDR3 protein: CASSYTNRDPGEQYF. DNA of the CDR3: TGTGCCAGCAGTTACACCAACCGGGACCCCGGGGAGCAGTACTTC.

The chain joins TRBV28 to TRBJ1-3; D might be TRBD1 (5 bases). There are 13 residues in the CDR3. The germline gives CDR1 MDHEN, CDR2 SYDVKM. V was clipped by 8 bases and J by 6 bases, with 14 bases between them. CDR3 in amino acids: CASHAGGENTIYF. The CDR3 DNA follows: TGTGCCAGCCACGCGGGAGGGGAAAACACCATATATTTT. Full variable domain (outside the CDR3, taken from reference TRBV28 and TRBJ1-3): DVKVTQSSRYLVKRTGEKVFLECVQDMDHENMFWYRQDPGLGLRLIYFSYDVKMKEKGDIPEGYSVSREKKERFSLILESASTNQTSMYLCASHAGGENTIYFGEGSWLTVV.

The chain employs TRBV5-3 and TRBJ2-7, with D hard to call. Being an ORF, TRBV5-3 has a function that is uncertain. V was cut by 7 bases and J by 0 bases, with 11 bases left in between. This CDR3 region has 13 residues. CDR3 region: CARVERPSYEQYF. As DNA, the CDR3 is TGTGCCAGAGTCGAGAGGCCCTCCTACGAGCAGTACTTC.